A single sample is the source of the 21 T cell receptor beta chains below, sequenced in a study of radiation and T cells in renal cell carcinoma. Sequenced by immunoSEQ multiplex PCR; TCRdb stores in-frame clones only, minus some. Among around 180,000 clones listed, about nine tenths were seen once. Time point noted: blood 4 weeks post-SBRT, at nephrectomy. The treatment is: 15 Gy SBRT to primary tumor, nephrectomy 4 weeks later. This sample comprised blood, obtained from a patient whose treatment included radiotherapy and nephrectomy. All receptors come from a woman in her fifties or sixties with renal cell carcinoma.

The rearrangement links TRBV9 to TRBJ1-1, with D possibly TRBD1 on 5 matching bases. Germline CDR1 reads SGDLS; CDR2 reads YYNGEE. The CDR3 consists of 16 residues. V was pared by 3 bases and J by 3 bases, with 18 bases between. The CDR3 loop is CASSGSLGSGDTEAFF. Written as DNA, the CDR3 is TGTGCCAGCAGCGGATCCCTGGGGTCGGGGGACACTGAAGCTTTCTTT.

This sequence joins TRBV7-3 and TRBJ1-6; no clear D gene. V lost 2 bases and J lost 0, with 5 bases in between. Germline V gene sequence: CDR1 SGHTA, CDR2 FQGTGA. This CDR3 contains 15 residues. For the CDR3, the DNA is TGTGCCAGCAGCTTAGCGAGCTCCTATAATTCACCCCTCCACTTT. This gives the protein CASSLASSYNSPLHF. The full variable domain, in which reference TRBV7-3 and TRBJ1-6 provide the parts outside the CDR3, is GAGVSQTPSNKVTEKGKYVELRCDPISGHTALYWYRQSLGQGPEFLIYFQGTGAADDSGLPNDRFFAVRPEGSVSTLKIQRTERGDSAVYLCASSLASSYNSPLHFGNGTRLTVT.

J is TRBJ2-7 and V is TRBV4-3, with 13 bases matching TRBD2. This CDR3 spans 19 amino acids. Germline-derived CDR1 and CDR2 are LGHNA and YSLEER. Unmatched junction bases numbered 19, after V lost 4 bases and J lost 7 bases. The CDR3 DNA follows: TGCGCCAGCAGCCCCCATGGGGGGACTAGCGGGAATATTGTACGGGAGCAGTACTTC. The encoded protein is CASSPHGGTSGNIVREQYF.

This rearrangement joins TRBV5-4 to TRBJ1-5; the D gene is possibly TRBD1 (5 bases). Trimming removed 0 bases from V and 4 bases from J, with 11 bases in between. From germline, CDR1 is SGHNT and CDR2 YYREEE (reference sequence). The CDR3 is 15 amino acids. For the CDR3, the DNA is TGTGCCAGCAGCTTGGCCGGGGCTTTAAATCAGCCCCAGCATTTT. This codes for CASSLAGALNQPQHF.

This clone came up a few times. This sequence joins TRBV18 and TRBJ2-5, with D uncertain. This CDR3 is 13 amino acids long. From germline, CDR1 is KGHSH and CDR2 LQKENI. Trimming shortened V by 6 bases and J by 3 bases, and 11 bases separated the two germline ends. This CDR3 is CASSSGLKETQYF. The CDR3 nucleotides read TGTGCCAGCTCTTCCGGGCTCAAAGAGACCCAGTACTTC.

The chain has TRBV11-2 and TRBJ1-2; maybe TRBD1 (6 bases). CDR3 length equals 15 residues. The germline V gene has CDR1 SGHAT and CDR2 FQNNGV. Trimming removed 0 bases from V and 4 bases from J, with 12 bases in between. CDR3 bases: TGTGCCAGCAGCTTAGAGAGGACAGACTTCTATGGCTACACCTTC. Translated: CASSLERTDFYGYTF.

This sequence joins TRBV5-1 and TRBJ2-1, with TRBD2 identical over 12 bases. With 8 bases clipped from V and 4 bases from J, the junction kept 7 bases outside the gene matches. CDR1 and CDR2 from the germline V gene are SGHRS and YFSETQ. The CDR3 contains 15 residues. CDR3 residues: CASAKTSGGYNEQFF. The CDR3 DNA reads as TGCGCCAGTGCAAAGACTAGCGGGGGTTACAATGAGCAGTTCTTC.

The chain carries TRBV6-1 and TRBJ1-5, with D hard to call. Per the germline V gene, CDR1 is MNHNS and CDR2 is SASEGT. This CDR3 region has 14 residues. V lost 4 bases and J 0 bases, leaving 7 bases between the germline ends. CDR3 protein: CASSGQISNQPQHF. The CDR3 nucleotides read TGTGCCAGCAGTGGTCAGATTAGCAATCAGCCCCAGCATTTT.

The chain couples TRBV5-1 to TRBJ2-7; D not certain. The CDR3 length is 14 residues. V lost 6 bases and J lost 0, with 13 bases in between. In germline, CDR1 is SGHRS, CDR2 YFSETQ. CDR3 nucleotide sequence: TGCGCCAGCACCCTCTGGACGGACTCCTACGAGCAGTACTTC. Amino acid sequence: CASTLWTDSYEQYF.

The gene calls are TRBV29-1 and TRBJ1-2, with a possible D match to TRBD1 (6 bases). Germline CDR1 is SQVTM and CDR2 is ANQGSEA. V lost 5 bases, J lost 4 bases, and 8 bases lay in between. The length of the CDR3 is 11 residues. The CDR3 reads CSVTGFYGYTF. For the CDR3, the DNA is TGCAGCGTTACAGGGTTCTATGGCTACACCTTC.

In its sample, this clone was seen once. The chain is built from TRBV19 and TRBJ2-7, with 12 bases that match TRBD2. This CDR3 has 14 amino acids. CDR1 is LNHDA, CDR2 SQIVND, per germline (reference sequence). The V and J ends lost 6 bases and 6 bases, in that order; junction bases with no gene match: 6. CDR3: CASRLAGGLGEQYF. The DNA for the CDR3 is TGTGCCAGTAGACTAGCGGGGGGACTTGGCGAGCAGTACTTC.

The CDR3 spells CASGYQMNTEAFF. DNA of the CDR3: TGTGCTAGTGGTTATCAGATGAACACTGAAGCTTTCTTT. The gene calls are TRBV12-5 and TRBJ1-1; D unresolved. CDR1 LGHNT and CDR2 FRNRAP come from the germline V gene. The V gene lost 4 bases and the J gene lost 0 bases, with 6 bases spanning the gap. There are 13 residues in the CDR3.

The V call is TRBV19, the J call TRBJ1-5; no firm D call. Trimming stripped 3 bases from V and 7 bases from J, with 10 bases between. The germline CDR1 and CDR2 sequences are LNHDA and SQIVND (reference sequence). The CDR3 length is 13 residues. CDR3 sequence (DNA): TGTGCCAGTAGTATGGTAGGGCGGCAGCCCCAGCATTTT. As protein: CASSMVGRQPQHF.

The chain carries TRBV6-5 and TRBJ2-7; 7 nucleotides agree with TRBD1. This CDR3 spans 14 amino acids. From germline, CDR1 is MNHEY and CDR2 SVGAGI. V shed 5 bases, J shed 0 bases, and the junction held 4 bases outside the gene matches. The CDR3 is CASSGTASSYEQYF. The CDR3 DNA reads as TGTGCCAGCAGTGGGACAGCGTCCTCCTACGAGCAGTACTTC.

The chain links TRBV19 to TRBJ2-1; D unclear. CDR1 is LNHDA, CDR2 SQIVND, per germline (reference sequence). V was shortened by 6 bases and J by 8 bases, with 17 bases between the two germline ends. This CDR3 has 14 residues. The CDR3 sequence is CASSSDPYSDEQFF. In nucleotides, the CDR3 is TGTGCCAGTAGCTCGGATCCATACAGCGATGAGCAGTTCTTC. Together with reference TRBV19 and TRBJ2-1, the CDR3 gives the full variable domain: DGGITQSPKYLFRKEGQNVTLSCEQNLNHDAMYWYRQDPGQGLRLIYYSQIVNDFQKGDIAEGYSVSREKKESFPLTVTSAQKNPTAFYLCASSSDPYSDEQFFGPGTRLTVL.

The V and J genes are TRBV5-1 and TRBJ2-2, with 10 bases matching TRBD2. CDR3 length equals 17 residues. With 5 bases clipped from V and 4 bases from J, the junction kept 11 bases outside the gene matches. The V gene's germline CDR1 is SGHRS and CDR2 YFSETQ. The CDR3 loop is CASRRTPSGGVTGELFF. The CDR3, as DNA: TGCGCCAGCAGACGTACCCCTAGCGGGGGAGTCACCGGGGAGCTGTTTTTT.

The chain uses TRBV6-1 and TRBJ2-3; 7 nucleotides match TRBD1. This CDR3 region has 14 residues. The V gene end was trimmed by 4 bases and the J gene end by 4 bases; junction bases not matched to a gene: 5. Germline V gene lookup returns CDR1 MNHNS and CDR2 SASEGT. CDR3 region: CASSGDSSADTQYF. In nucleotides, the CDR3 is TGTGCCAGCAGTGGGGACAGTAGCGCAGATACGCAGTATTTT.

The V call is TRBV7-2, the J call TRBJ2-7; weak D call: TRBD2 (5 bases). Germline V lookup: CDR1 SGHTA, CDR2 FQGNSA. V was pared by 5 bases and J by 7 bases, with 15 bases between. CDR3 length: 13 residues. The DNA of the CDR3 is TGTGCCAGCAGCGTCGAGGCGAGGAGGGAGCAGTACTTC. It yields the protein CASSVEARREQYF. Full variable domain (remainder filled in from reference TRBV7-2 and TRBJ2-7): GAGVSQSPSNKVTEKGKDVELRCDPISGHTALYWYRQSLGQGLEFLIYFQGNSAPDKSGLPSDRFSAERTGGSVSTLTIQRTQQEDSAVYLCASSVEARREQYFGPGTRLTVT.

The chain couples TRBV7-6 to TRBJ2-7; 8 nucleotides agree with TRBD1. Germline V CDR1 and CDR2: SGHVS, FNYEAQ. This CDR3 spans 15 amino acids. After removal of 5 bases from V and 0 bases from J, the junction contained 6 bases not matched to a gene. CDR3: CASSPGQVGSYEQYF. For the CDR3, the DNA is TGTGCCAGCAGCCCGGGACAGGTCGGCTCCTACGAGCAGTACTTC. Full variable domain (rest looked up from reference TRBV7-6 and TRBJ2-7): GAGVSQSPRYKVTKRGQDVALRCDPISGHVSLYWYRQALGQGPEFLTYFNYEAQQDKSGLPNDRFSAERPEGSISTLTIQRTEQRDSAMYRCASSPGQVGSYEQYFGPGTRLTVT.

The chain is built from TRBV7-9 and TRBJ2-5; possibly TRBD1 for D (6 bases). CDR1 SEHNR and CDR2 FQNEAQ come from the germline V gene (reference sequence). Trimming pared 5 bases from V and 5 bases from J, leaving 9 bases between. This CDR3 is 12 amino acids long. The DNA of the CDR3 is TGTGCCAGCAGCCCAGGGGCGGAGACCCAGTACTTC. Residues: CASSPGAETQYF. Supplemented by reference TRBV7-9 and TRBJ2-5, the full variable domain reads DTGVSQNPRHKITKRGQNVTFRCDPISEHNRLYWYRQTLGQGPEFLTYFQNEAQLEKSRLLSDRFSAERPKGSFSTLEIQRTEQGDSAMYLCASSPGAETQYFGPGTRLLVL.

This chain joins TRBV6-6 and TRBJ2-2; the D is unclear. Per the germline V gene, CDR1 is MNHNY and CDR2 is SVGAGI (reference sequence). Deletions cut 8 bases from V and 1 base from J, with 5 bases between. The CDR3 is made up of 12 amino acids. The CDR3 is CASVRNTGELFF. CDR3 bases: TGTGCCAGCGTCAGGAACACCGGGGAGCTGTTTTTT.